The clone carrying this T cell receptor beta chain was recorded at least ten times. Its antigen remains unidentified. These data come from a study of metastatic and nonmetastatic thyroid tumors. About the research overall: For malignant and benign thyroid patients, tumor or nodule tissue and blood were the sources whose repertoires were compared. Study-level findings and limits: TCR beta diversity was reportedly significantly higher in malignant thyroid tumors than benign nodules, in blood and tumor.

The entire patient cohort was treatment-naive prior to thyroid surgery. In the authors' workflow: Clinicopathological groups differed in CDR3, with these differences serving to build a distant-metastasis classifier for papillary thyroid cancer. TCRdb re-analyzed the PCR reads using MiXCR. What appears here as the V and J calls and clone size reflects TCRdb's work, not the paper's. The table records 15,000 to 20,000 clones, around 30% of them present only once. V lost 3 bases and J 5 bases, leaving 12 bases between the germline ends. This CDR3 spans 13 amino acids. Germline values: CDR1 SGDLS, CDR2 YYNGEE.

The chain links TRBV9 to TRBJ2-7; weak D call: TRBD1 (5 bases). Sequences were obtained from tumor tissue. This TCR derives from a female donor with papillary thyroid cancer or a benign thyroid nodule (not recorded which). Some clones in this sample may be carry-over from other donors' samples. The CDR3 coding sequence is TGTGCCAGCAGCGCAGGGTCGTACGACGAGCAGTACTTC. Protein product: CASSAGSYDEQYF. Full variable domain (missing parts from reference TRBV9 and TRBJ2-7): DSGVTQTPKHLITATGQRVTLRCSPRSGDLSVYWYQQSLDQGLQFLIQYYNGEERAKGNILERFSAQQFPDLHSELNLSSLELGDSALYFCASSAGSYDEQYFGPGTRLTVT.